Listed below are T cell receptor beta chains from one sample, sequenced in a study of identifying expanded T cells in peripheral blood. TCRdb's copy holds only in-frame clones and misses some; the assay was immunoSEQ multiplex PCR. The sample carries 97,000 or so clones, about 87% recorded once. Sequencing was done on a sample of blood. Receptor source: a person aged 18 to 69 in good health. The CDR3 runs from the conserved cysteine through the conserved F or W. Fields, in order: clone size, V gene, CDR3 protein. Clone size appears in some rows only: once, few, many, or a class for an expanded clone.

>NA|TRBV19
CASSVDPKGDYEQYF
>NA|TRBV9
CASTSGRGGSTDTQYF
>NA|TRBV5-6
CASSLRGSNIQYF
>NA|TRBV19
CASSNPGQSTDTQYF
>few|TRBV25-1
CASSERVGVESIQYF
>NA|TRBV10-1
CASSDGYEQYF
>NA|TRBV7-2
CASSSTSGGARETQYF
>NA|TRBV27
CASSLVSFPNEKLFF
>NA|TRBV5-5
CASSSIPTQVWNGYTF
>NA|TRBV6-5
CASSYGGGYGYTF
>NA|TRBV11-2
CASSIDRTGANVLTF
>NA|TRBV6-1
CATFRTGEHEQYF
>NA|TRBV10-2
CASSDPGLAGAPYEQYF
>NA|TRBV30
CAWRLAGGHNEQYF
>NA|TRBV28
CAGSTRGETQYF
>few|TRBV5-8
CASSYGNWGEQYF
>NA|TRBV7-7
CASSILAGEYNEQFF
>NA|TRBV5-1
CASSPDRGDQPQHF
>NA|TRBV19
CASSMWDPLGDYNEQFF
>NA|TRBV7-2
CASSPRGLNTEAFF
>NA|TRBV28
CASSPRGLGFGNEQFF
>NA|TRBV2
CASSEARSYGYTF
>NA|TRBV7-3
CASSLVGGATDTQYF
>once|TRBV9
CASSPRDDEKLFF
>NA|TRBV9
CASSAASLGHGNTIYF
>NA|TRBV25-1
CASSDPGQGSFGYTF
>NA|TRBV6-5
CASSLQGGGYTF
>NA|TRBV18
CASSPPLAGGANIQYF